The clone carrying this TCR beta chain came up a few times. The antigen remains unidentified. This record comes from a study of T-cell memory formation after mild COVID-19. About the research overall: Among the donors, TCR clusters were largely specific to each donor. Study-level results: Clones contracting over day 15 to 85 were CD4/CD8 balanced, with later expanders leaning CD4+. Pre-infection memory held some responding clones, suggesting pre-existing cross-reactive T cells responded.

The CDR3 spans 15 residues. Between the trimmed V and J ends, which lost 0 bases and 9 bases, there was a span of 15 bases. Per germline, CDR1 ENHRY and CDR2 SYGVKD. Amplification by 5'RACE using constant-segment primers produced TCR alpha and TCR beta cDNA libraries that carried sample barcodes and UMIs. MiXCR, applied by TCRdb to the 5' RACE reads, yields one record per CDR3 protein. The repertoire holds about 210,000 distinct CDR3 sequences, over 9.5% seen once, with approximately 2.8% in the top ten. This chain connects TRBV10-3 to TRBJ1-5, with a weak D call TRBD1 (6 bases). Sequencing input: PBMCs or a T cell subset sorted from them (not recorded which). The receptor's source is a man between 18 and 29 years old who had mild COVID-19 (a few samples of this study predate the infection). Cell type and time point are not known. The CDR3 DNA is TGTGCCATCAGTGAGTCTGGGGGGCTGAGTCGGCCCCAGCATTTT. Its translation: CAISESGGLSRPQHF.